Shown below are 11 T cell receptor beta chains from a single sample sequenced in a study of blood T cell repertoires in COVID-19. The assay was immunoSEQ multiplex PCR, and TCRdb's table has in-frame clones only and misses some. The data show a few hundred thousand clones, roughly 88% seen once. The sample comprised peripheral blood. All receptors derive from a woman aged 30 to 39 with COVID-19, enrolled during active disease.

The chain joins TRBV7-2 to TRBJ2-2, with TRBD2 matching over 8 bases. CDR1 and CDR2 from the germline V gene are SGHTA and FQGNSA. V lost 4 bases to trimming and J lost 5 bases; unmatched junction nucleotides: 9. CDR3 size: 16 residues. CDR3 in DNA: TGTGCCAGCAGCTCCAGGGGACTAGTCGTAACCGGGGAGCTGTTTTTT. It yields the protein CASSSRGLVVTGELFF.

J is TRBJ1-2 and V is TRBV18; 8 bases fit TRBD1. The germline CDR1 and CDR2 sequences are KGHSH and LQKENI. Losses at the gene ends were 6 bases for V and 3 bases for J; bases not matched to a gene: 9. The CDR3 length is 15 residues. The CDR3 sequence: CASSQGQGSHYGYTF. CDR3 in DNA: TGTGCCAGCTCCCAAGGACAGGGTTCACACTATGGCTACACCTTC.

This chain joins TRBV3-1 (or the pseudogene TRBV3-2) and TRBJ1-5; TRBD1 might be the D (6 bases). Germline V CDR1 and CDR2: LGHDT, YNNKEL (reference sequence). With 5 bases removed from V and 4 bases from J, the gap between germline ends came to 12 bases. The CDR3 runs 14 residues. The CDR3 protein is CASSSRQENQPQHF. CDR3 DNA: TGTGCCAGCAGCTCCCGACAGGAGAATCAGCCCCAGCATTTT.

The V call is TRBV5-1, the J call TRBJ1-2; 7 bases align to TRBD1. V shed 4 bases, J shed 0 bases, and the junction held 9 bases outside the gene matches. CDR1 is SGHRS, CDR2 YFSETQ, per germline. The CDR3 consists of 16 residues. CDR3 sequence reads: CASSPRQGVANYGYTF. For the CDR3, the DNA is TGCGCCAGCAGCCCCAGACAGGGAGTGGCTAACTATGGCTACACCTTC.

The chain recombines TRBV3-1 (or the pseudogene TRBV3-2) with TRBJ1-2, with D uncertain. Trimming stripped 6 bases from V and 7 bases from J, with 15 bases between. This CDR3 spans 13 amino acids. Germline V gene lookup returns CDR1 LGHDT and CDR2 YNNKEL (reference sequence). The CDR3 nucleotides read TGTGCCAGCAGTAGATTCGGGGAGGGTGGCTACACCTTC. As protein: CASSRFGEGGYTF.

In this sample, this clone turned up a few times. V and J are TRBV30 and TRBJ1-1, with D possibly being TRBD1 (5 bases). CDR3 size: 16 residues. Deletions cut 4 bases from V and 0 bases from J, with 18 bases between. Germline V gives CDR1 GTSNPN, CDR2 SVGIG (reference sequence). This chain's CDR3 is CAWNGAAGNLNTEAFF. CDR3 in DNA: TGTGCCTGGAATGGGGCGGCAGGGAACTTGAACACTGAAGCTTTCTTT.

CDR3 protein: CASSLSGANQPQHF. The CDR3 DNA follows: TGTGCCAGCAGCTTGTCAGGGGCCAATCAGCCCCAGCATTTT. The chain couples TRBV5-6 to TRBJ1-5, with D possibly TRBD1 on 6 matching bases. The V gene's germline CDR1 is SGHDT and CDR2 YYEEEE. The CDR3 loop spans 14 amino acids. Trimming cost V 1 base and J 3 bases, with 8 bases left between them.

The chain uses TRBV5-1 and TRBJ1-3, with TRBD1 matching over 7 bases. The V gene end was trimmed by 4 bases and the J gene end by 2 bases; junction bases not matched to a gene: 6. The V gene's germline CDR1 is SGHRS and CDR2 YFSETQ. This CDR3 is built from 15 residues. This CDR3 is CASSGSGGTGNTIYF. The CDR3 DNA reads as TGCGCCAGCAGCGGTTCAGGGGGGACTGGAAACACCATATATTTT.

This chain links TRBV28 with TRBJ2-4, with 7 positions matching TRBD1. Germline CDR1 and CDR2: MDHEN and SYDVKM. V was pared by 4 bases and J by 0 bases, with 9 bases of the junction left unmatched. The CDR3 loop spans 17 amino acids. The CDR3 sequence: CASSSHSGGEAKNIQYF. The DNA for the CDR3 is TGTGCCAGCAGTTCACATTCAGGGGGTGAAGCCAAAAACATTCAGTACTTC.

The rearrangement joins TRBV12-5 to TRBJ2-5; 7 bases are shared with TRBD1. V lost 0 bases to trimming and J lost 0 bases; unmatched junction nucleotides: 13. The CDR3 is 19 residues long. Germline-derived CDR1 and CDR2 are LGHNT and FRNRAP. The CDR3: CASGLVQFASGQYQETQYF. The CDR3 DNA reads as TGTGCTAGTGGTTTGGTACAGTTCGCCTCGGGACAGTACCAAGAGACCCAGTACTTC.

This clone was observed a single time. This same CDR3 is encoded by further DNA sequences in the sample. The gene calls are TRBV19 and TRBJ1-2; 7 nucleotides match TRBD1. The CDR3 spans 12 residues. Trimming at V came to 6 bases and at J to 8 bases, leaving 6 bases not matched to a gene. From germline, CDR1 is LNHDA and CDR2 SQIVND (reference sequence). CDR3 sequence reads: CASRNQGGGYTF. The CDR3 region has the DNA TGTGCCAGTAGGAATCAGGGGGGCGGCTACACCTTC.